Detailed here is one T cell receptor (beta chain). Trimming left V 2 bases short and J 6 bases short, with 13 bases between. Germline assignment: CDR1 SGHTA and CDR2 FQGTGA. The CDR3 totals 14 residues. These data are taken from a study of blood T cell repertoires in COVID-19. The Seattle patients joined while their infection was active and were tracked longitudinally afterward. Assay: immunoSEQ multiplex PCR; the TCRdb copy retains only in-frame clones and omits some. The data show some 240,000 clones, about 90% seen once. The sample consisted of peripheral blood. The origin of this receptor is a man aged 55 to 70 with COVID-19, enrolled during active disease. The J gene is TRBJ1-1, the V gene TRBV7-3; the D is unclear. The CDR3 here is CASSLGTGMSEAFF. CDR3 bases: TGTGCCAGCAGCTTAGGTACGGGTATGTCTGAAGCTTTCTTT.